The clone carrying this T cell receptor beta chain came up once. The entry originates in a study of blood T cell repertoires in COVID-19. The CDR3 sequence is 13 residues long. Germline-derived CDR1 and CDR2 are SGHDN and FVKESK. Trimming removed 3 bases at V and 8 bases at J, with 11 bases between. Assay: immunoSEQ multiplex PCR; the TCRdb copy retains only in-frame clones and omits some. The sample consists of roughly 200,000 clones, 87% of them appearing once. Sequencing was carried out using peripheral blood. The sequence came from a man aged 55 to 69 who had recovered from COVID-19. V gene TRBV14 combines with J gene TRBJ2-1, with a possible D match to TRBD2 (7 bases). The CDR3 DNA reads TGTGCCAGCAGCCAGGGCGGGGGCCATGAGCAGTTCTTC. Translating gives CASSQGGGHEQFF.